These 10 T cell receptor beta chains came from one sample sequenced in a study of PD-L1 blockade in urothelial cancer. Here immunoSEQ multiplex PCR was the method, and the copy in TCRdb shows in-frame clones only, minus some. Among fewer than 55,000 clones listed, roughly 78% were seen once. This material consisted of PBMCs, taken around atezolizumab (anti-PD-L1) treatment. These receptors originate from a man between 65 and 79 years old with urothelial cancer.

The gene calls are TRBV7-8 and TRBJ2-5, with TRBD2 matching 12 bases. The V and J ends lost 5 bases and 0 bases, in that order; junction bases with no gene match: 7. Germline V lookup: CDR1 SGHVS, CDR2 FQNEAQ. This CDR3 contains 17 residues. The CDR3 nucleotides are TGTGCCAGCAGCCCAACTAGCGGGAGGACTTACCAAGAGACCCAGTACTTC. It translates to CASSPTSGRTYQETQYF.

The J gene is TRBJ1-2, the V gene TRBV18, with D possibly being TRBD1 (6 bases). The germline V gene encodes CDR1 KGHSH and CDR2 LQKENI. The CDR3 contains 13 residues. V lost 0 bases and J lost 6, with 8 bases in between. In DNA, the CDR3 is TGTGCCAGCTCACCACCGGGGGCAGATGGCTACACCTTC. It codes for CASSPPGADGYTF.

This clone was counted once. The DNA for the CDR3 is TGTGCCAGCAGACTAGCGCCTGCCAAAAACATTCAGTACTTC. Amino acid sequence: CASRLAPAKNIQYF. This sequence joins TRBV28 and TRBJ2-4, with 7 bases fitting TRBD2. With V trimmed by 6 bases and J by 1 base, 3 bases remained unmatched. The V gene's germline CDR1 is MDHEN and CDR2 SYDVKM. The CDR3 consists of 14 residues. The full variable domain, its missing parts supplied by reference TRBV28 and TRBJ2-4, is DVKVTQSSRYLVKRTGEKVFLECVQDMDHENMFWYRQDPGLGLRLIYFSYDVKMKEKGDIPEGYSVSREKKERFSLILESASTNQTSMYLCASRLAPAKNIQYFGAGTRLSVL.

V is TRBV9 and J is TRBJ2-1, with 7 bases identical to TRBD2. With 7 bases clipped from V and 2 bases from J, the junction kept 3 bases outside the gene matches. The germline CDR1 and CDR2 sequences are SGDLS and YYNGEE. CDR3 length equals 13 residues. CDR3 nucleotides: TGTGCCAGCGGGAGGGAGCCCTACAATGAGCAGTTCTTC. Its translation: CASGREPYNEQFF.

V is TRBV13 and J is TRBJ1-1; no reliable D call. V lost 5 bases and J 7 bases, leaving 11 bases between the germline ends. The CDR3 is 12 residues long. In germline, CDR1 is PRHDT, CDR2 FYEKMQ (reference sequence). The CDR3 is CASSVTTGEAFF. CDR3 coding DNA: TGTGCCAGCAGCGTCACCACCGGTGAAGCTTTCTTT.

By sample fraction, this clone is medium-sized. The chain links TRBV7-8 to TRBJ1-2; D not certain. From germline, CDR1 is SGHVS and CDR2 FQNEAQ. The ends were cut back, 1 base at V and 3 bases at J, with 6 bases in the middle. The CDR3 consists of 13 residues. The chain's CDR3 is CASSLVLYYGYTF. CDR3 sequence (DNA): TGTGCCAGCAGCTTAGTCTTATACTATGGCTACACCTTC.

CDR3 region: CASSQEAVYEQYF. As DNA, the CDR3 is TGTGCCAGCAGCCAAGAAGCGGTATACGAGCAGTACTTC. This sequence joins TRBV14 and TRBJ2-7, with D perhaps TRBD2 (5 bases). The CDR3 runs 13 residues. Trimming took 0 bases from V and 4 from J, leaving 7 bases between them. CDR1 is SGHDN and CDR2 is FVKESK in the germline V gene.

The chain links TRBV18 to TRBJ1-2; D uncertain. V shed 3 bases and J shed 1 base, with 12 bases lying between them. Germline V lookup: CDR1 KGHSH, CDR2 LQKENI. The CDR3 is made up of 15 amino acids. CDR3 sequence: CASSPRREGNYGYTF. The CDR3 DNA follows: TGTGCCAGCTCACCGAGGAGGGAGGGTAACTATGGCTACACCTTC.

This clone was detected only once. V and J are TRBV15 and TRBJ1-5; weak D call: TRBD1 (5 bases). The CDR3 spans 14 residues. Deletions cut 0 bases from V and 8 bases from J, with 11 bases between. Germline V lookup: CDR1 LNHNV, CDR2 YYDKDF (reference sequence). CDR3 amino acids: CATSREGGWKPQHF. CDR3 nucleotide sequence: TGTGCCACCAGCAGAGAGGGGGGATGGAAGCCCCAGCATTTT.

The gene calls are TRBV27 and TRBJ1-2; 7 positions match TRBD1. Unmatched junction bases numbered 4, after V lost 2 bases and J lost 4 bases. The germline V gene encodes CDR1 MNHEY and CDR2 SMNVEV (reference sequence). The CDR3 length is 14 residues. The CDR3 DNA sequence: TGTGCCAGCAGTTTACGAGGGGGCGCCTATGGCTACACCTTC. This translates into CASSLRGGAYGYTF.